This T cell receptor beta chain was sequenced during a study of T cell responses to AZD1222 COVID-19 vaccine (dated by TCRdb to the early 2020s). The study in broad terms: AZD1222 recipients with second doses at about 4 weeks or about 12 weeks were pooled, because spike-specific TCR depth and breadth did not differ between schedules. TCR sequencing covered fewer than 250 trial participants: about 210 given two doses of AZD1222 and around 26 given two doses of MenACWY control vaccine. Trial participants were enrolled into age subgroups of 18-55, 56-69 and 70-plus years, which contained 148, 28 and 57 TCR-sequenced participants, respectively. Findings and caveats that apply to the study as a whole: A significant rise in spike-specific TCR breadth and depth was observed after two AZD1222 doses relative to day 0 and relative to MenACWY recipients. Vaccine-associated CD4 TCRs spanned the whole spike protein, with dominant responses in regions 160-218 and 743-854. Participants were mostly white British, with more females than males. The authors suggested clonal diversity may have been underestimated. Conclusions about previously exposed vaccinees are limited, since just five or six AZD1222 recipients were seropositive for SARS-CoV-2 at baseline. Epitopes outside the regions mutated in the B.1.351 and B.1.1.7 variants were reportedly recognized by nearly half of the unique spike-specific TCRs. No day 14 peak-response samples were available, so repertoires were characterized only after the peak T cell response. In the small 56-69-year group, the increase in depth fell short of significance, most likely because of low power.

The meaning of the sample's time point label: baseline before first vaccination. The vaccinee samples were drawn from two UK trials, COV001 and COV002, one of which was a single-blind randomized controlled phase 2/3 trial testing AZD1222 (ChAdOx1 nCoV-19) in healthy adults. For TCRbeta chain sequencing, PBMC samples were collected from trial participants at day 0 and at day 28 after the second dose. Inclusive of the bounding cysteine and phenylalanine, the CDR3 is 17 residues long. Only the CDR3 DNA stays, 51 bases, in frame from base 1. V is trimmed back by 5 bases and J by 6 bases, and the junction contains 15 bases that no gene match accounts for. The germline V gene encodes CDR1 LNHDA and CDR2 SQIVND (reference sequence). As to this clone: Its target antigen remains unknown. One base away there is no much larger clone; base qualities are not given.

The CDR3 regions of human TCRbeta chains were analyzed by immunosequencing. The paper's processing steps were these. TCRs in the repertoires were matched against a reference library of SARS-CoV-2-specific TCRs that had been generated with the MIRA antigen-specificity platform. Breadth was defined as the fraction of unique TCRs that were SARS-CoV-2-associated. Depth was defined as the fraction of total T cells that were SARS-CoV-2-associated. Using the MIRA data, every spike-specific TCR was mapped to the spike region that the TCR reacted to and assigned to either a CD4 or a CD8 class. Log10-transformed breadth and depth values were compared by one-way ANOVA with Sidak's multiple comparisons tests. TCRdb limited this immuneACCESS table to in-frame rearrangements with V and J called. A share of clones is missing; checked studies link under half to unresolved V genes, and the rest is unexplained. V, J and clone size were drawn from that table, and D and trimming were deduced from the DNA. Recorded for this sample are tens of thousands of clones; roughly four fifths of them occurred a single time. More than 5% of the sample is taken by the ten largest.

Sample: peripheral blood, taken on day 0 of AZD1222 vaccination. The receptor chain draws on TRBV19 and TRBJ1-2; 10 bases in the middle match TRBD1. This clonotype was obtained from an adult in good health. The CDR3 region has the sequence CASSLEWTGGSSHGYTF. The nucleotide sequence is given as TGTGCCAGTAGTCTCGAGTGGACAGGGGGTAGCAGCCATGGCTACACCTTC. Joined to the reference TRBV19 and TRBJ1-2 proteins, this CDR3 gives the full variable domain: DGGITQSPKYLFRKEGQNVTLSCEQNLNHDAMYWYRQDPGQGLRLIYYSQIVNDFQKGDIAEGYSVSREKKESFPLTVTSAQKNPTAFYLCASSLEWTGGSSHGYTFGSGTRLTVV.